This T cell receptor (beta chain) is drawn from a study of Ad26.COV2.S vaccination and SARS-CoV-2 variants. Study observations and caveats: Those who received vaccine or placebo ended up with similar non-spike TCR breadth. Considerable breadth of spike-specific CD8+ and CD4+ T cell responses has reportedly been documented following vaccination. The TCR-based breadth and depth measures might underestimate overall T cell responses. Vaccinated individuals (as opposed to placebo recipients) had higher spike-specific TCR breadth.

Note on this clone: The antigen is unknown.

Profiling relied on immunoSEQ multiplex PCR, and the TCRdb table lists in-frame clones only, not all of them. This table holds some 190,000 clones, around 90% found once. Germline V lookup: CDR1 SEHNR, CDR2 FQNEAQ (reference sequence). CDR3 length equals 16 residues. V gave up 5 bases and J gave up 0 bases, with 13 bases separating them. The TCR originated in a human donor who had recovered from COVID-19. The material sequenced was peripheral blood, taken after recovery from COVID-19. The chain joins TRBV7-9 to TRBJ1-4; no clear D gene. This CDR3 is CASSDQGGPTNEKLFF. The CDR3 DNA reads as TGTGCCAGCAGCGATCAAGGAGGGCCAACTAATGAAAAACTGTTTTTT. Full variable domain (remainder filled in from reference TRBV7-9 and TRBJ1-4): DTGVSQNPRHKITKRGQNVTFRCDPISEHNRLYWYRQTLGQGPEFLTYFQNEAQLEKSRLLSDRFSAERPKGSFSTLEIQRTEQGDSAMYLCASSDQGGPTNEKLFFGSGTQLSVL.